The following is a T cell receptor (beta chain) sequence with its context. No antigen is known for it. The PCR ran on 60 Vbeta and 13 Jbeta primers. Assay: immunoSEQ multiplex PCR; the TCRdb copy retains only in-frame clones and omits some. This sample has about 190,000 clones, with 79% found just once. This entry is derived from a study of cytomegalovirus exposure and HLA in healthy donors. Study-wide background: Of several hundred genotyped donors, 81% grouped in the Caucasian-associated ancestry cluster. Study conclusions and caveats: Associated with HLA alleles at 0.05 false discovery rate in a later analysis were 17,000 or so TCR beta sequences.

The source is a woman aged 18-35 years in good health and CMV-seronegative. The sequenced sample was PBMCs.

The CDR3 DNA reads as TGTGCCAGCAGCGGGACAGGGGGACCCTACGAGCAGTACTTC. This gives the protein CASSGTGGPYEQYF. This chain uses TRBV27 with TRBJ2-7; TRBD1 aligns across 11 bases. The germline gives CDR1 MNHEY, CDR2 SMNVEV (reference sequence). Trimming at V came to 6 bases and at J to 2 bases, leaving 3 bases not matched to a gene. This CDR3 region has 14 residues.